What follows is one T cell receptor beta chain and its context. This entry comes from a study of blood T cell repertoires in COVID-19. CDR1 is SEHNR, CDR2 FQNEAQ, per germline (reference sequence). Between the trimmed V and J ends, which lost 6 bases and 2 bases, there was a span of 11 bases. The CDR3 runs to 13 residues. TCRdb keeps only in-frame clones here, not all; method: immunoSEQ multiplex PCR. The sample includes fewer than 400,000 clones, 70% to 90% of them seen just once. Clinical histories supplied by participants themselves formed the basis of cohort assignment. Material for sequencing was PBMCs or T cells enriched from blood (not recorded which). The sequence came from a man aged 30 to 45 who had recovered from COVID-19. The chain carries TRBV7-9 and TRBJ2-7; maybe TRBD1 (5 bases). The CDR3 DNA reads TGTGCCAGCAGTCTGACGGACACCTACGAGCAGTACTTC. Amino acid sequence: CASSLTDTYEQYF.